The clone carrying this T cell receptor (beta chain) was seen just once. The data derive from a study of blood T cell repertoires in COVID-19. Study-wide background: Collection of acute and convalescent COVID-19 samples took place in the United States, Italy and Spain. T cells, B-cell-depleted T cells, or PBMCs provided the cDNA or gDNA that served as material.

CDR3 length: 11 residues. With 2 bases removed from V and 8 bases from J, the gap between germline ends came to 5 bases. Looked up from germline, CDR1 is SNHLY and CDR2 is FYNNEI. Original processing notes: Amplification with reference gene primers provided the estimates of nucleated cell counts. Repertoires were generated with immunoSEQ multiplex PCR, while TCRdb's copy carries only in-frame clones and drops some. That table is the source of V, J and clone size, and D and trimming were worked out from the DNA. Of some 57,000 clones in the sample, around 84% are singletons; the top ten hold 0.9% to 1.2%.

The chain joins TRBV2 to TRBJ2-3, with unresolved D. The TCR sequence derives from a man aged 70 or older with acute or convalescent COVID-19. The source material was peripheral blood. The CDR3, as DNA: TGTGCCAGCAGTGAAACGGGTACGCAGTATTTT. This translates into CASSETGTQYF. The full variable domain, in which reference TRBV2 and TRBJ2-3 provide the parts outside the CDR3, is EPEVTQTPSHQVTQMGQEVILRCVPISNHLYFYWYRQILGQKVEFLVSFYNNEISEKSEIFDDQFSVERPDGSNFTLKIRSTKLEDSAMYFCASSETGTQYFGPGTRLTVL.